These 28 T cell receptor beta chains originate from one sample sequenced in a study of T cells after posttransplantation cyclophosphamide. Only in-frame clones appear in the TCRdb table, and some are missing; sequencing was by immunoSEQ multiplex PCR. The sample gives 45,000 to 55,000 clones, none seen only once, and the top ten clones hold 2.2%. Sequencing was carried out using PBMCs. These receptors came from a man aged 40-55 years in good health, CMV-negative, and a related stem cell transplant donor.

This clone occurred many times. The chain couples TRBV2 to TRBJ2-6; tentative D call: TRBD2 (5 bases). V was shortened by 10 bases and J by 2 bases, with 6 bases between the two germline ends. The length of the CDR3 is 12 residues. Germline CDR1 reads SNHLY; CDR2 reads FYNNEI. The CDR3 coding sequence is TGTGCCATGCGGGCTGGGGCCAACGTCCTGACTTTC. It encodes CAMRAGANVLTF.

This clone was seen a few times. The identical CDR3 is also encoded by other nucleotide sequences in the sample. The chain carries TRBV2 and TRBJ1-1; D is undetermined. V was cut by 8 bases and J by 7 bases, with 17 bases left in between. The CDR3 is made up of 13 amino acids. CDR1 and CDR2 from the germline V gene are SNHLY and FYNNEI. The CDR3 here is CASGGHLGIEAFF. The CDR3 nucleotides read TGTGCCAGCGGAGGTCACCTGGGGATTGAAGCTTTCTTT.

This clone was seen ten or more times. The DNA of the CDR3 is TGTGCCAGCAGTTTAACACCGGGACGGGGACAGATCTATGGCTACACCTTC. As protein: CASSLTPGRGQIYGYTF. This chain links TRBV27 with TRBJ1-2; 7 bases map to TRBD1. This CDR3 has 17 amino acids. CDR1 is MNHEY and CDR2 is SMNVEV in the germline V gene (reference sequence). V trimming: 2 bases; J trimming: 4 bases; junction bases outside the gene matches: 13.

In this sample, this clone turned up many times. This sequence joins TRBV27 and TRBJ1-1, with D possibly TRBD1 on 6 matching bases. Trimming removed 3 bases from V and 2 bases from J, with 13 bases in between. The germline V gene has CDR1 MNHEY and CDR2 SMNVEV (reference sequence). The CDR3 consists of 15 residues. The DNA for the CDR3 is TGTGCCAGCAGTTTTGGGGGGGCCCTTAACACTGAAGCTTTCTTT. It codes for CASSFGGALNTEAFF.

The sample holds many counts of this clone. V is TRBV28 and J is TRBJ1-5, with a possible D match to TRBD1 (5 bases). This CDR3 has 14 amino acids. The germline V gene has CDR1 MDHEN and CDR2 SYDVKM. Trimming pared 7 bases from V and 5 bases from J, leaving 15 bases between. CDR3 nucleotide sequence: TGTGCCAGCATTCGTCCCAAGGGGCATCAGCCCCAGCATTTT. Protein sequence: CASIRPKGHQPQHF.

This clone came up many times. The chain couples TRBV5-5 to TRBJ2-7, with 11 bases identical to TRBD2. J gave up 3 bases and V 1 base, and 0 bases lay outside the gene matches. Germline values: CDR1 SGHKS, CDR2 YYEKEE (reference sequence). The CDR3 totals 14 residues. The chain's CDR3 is CASSLTSGSYEQYF. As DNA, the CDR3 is TGTGCCAGCAGCTTGACTAGCGGGAGCTACGAGCAGTACTTC.

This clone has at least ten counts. CDR3 in DNA: TGTGCCAGCAGACCCAGGGGCGAAGACACTGAAGCTTTCTTT. It encodes CASRPRGEDTEAFF. The V and J genes are TRBV6-1 and TRBJ1-1, with D possibly being TRBD1 (6 bases). Looked up from germline, CDR1 is MNHNS and CDR2 is SASEGT. The V end lost 6 bases, the J end lost 3 bases, and 14 bases lay between the germline ends. This CDR3 has 14 residues.

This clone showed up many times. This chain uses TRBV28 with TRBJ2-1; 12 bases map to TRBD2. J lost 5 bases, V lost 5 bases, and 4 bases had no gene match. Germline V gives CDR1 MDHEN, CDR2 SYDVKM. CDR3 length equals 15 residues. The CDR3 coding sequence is TGTGCCAGCAGTCTAGCGGGAGGGCCGAACAATGAGCAGTTCTTC. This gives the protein CASSLAGGPNNEQFF.

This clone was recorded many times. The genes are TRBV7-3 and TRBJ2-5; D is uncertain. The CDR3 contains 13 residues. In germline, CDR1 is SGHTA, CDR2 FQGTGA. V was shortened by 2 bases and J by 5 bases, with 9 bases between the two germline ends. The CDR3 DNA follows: TGTGCCAGCAGCTTATCTCCCCGGGAGACCCAGTACTTC. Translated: CASSLSPRETQYF.

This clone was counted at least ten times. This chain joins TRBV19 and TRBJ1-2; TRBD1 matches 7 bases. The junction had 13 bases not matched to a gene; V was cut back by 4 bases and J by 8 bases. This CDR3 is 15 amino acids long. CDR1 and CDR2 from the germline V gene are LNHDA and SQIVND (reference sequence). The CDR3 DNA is TGTGCCAGTAGTACCCGGGACAGATCTGATGTCGGCTACACCTTC. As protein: CASSTRDRSDVGYTF.

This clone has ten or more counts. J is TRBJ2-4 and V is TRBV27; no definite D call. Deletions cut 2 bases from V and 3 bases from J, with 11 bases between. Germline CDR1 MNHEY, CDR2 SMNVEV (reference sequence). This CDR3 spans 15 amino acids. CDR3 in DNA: TGTGCCAGCAGTTTAGTCCCCTCCTACAAAAACATTCAGTACTTC. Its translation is CASSLVPSYKNIQYF.

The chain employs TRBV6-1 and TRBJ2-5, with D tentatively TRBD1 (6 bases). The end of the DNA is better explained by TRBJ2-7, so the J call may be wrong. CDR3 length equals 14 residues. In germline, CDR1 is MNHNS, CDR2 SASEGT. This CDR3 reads CASSESQGDYEQYF. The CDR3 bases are TGTGCCAGCAGTGAATCACAGGGAGACTACGAGCAGTACTTC.

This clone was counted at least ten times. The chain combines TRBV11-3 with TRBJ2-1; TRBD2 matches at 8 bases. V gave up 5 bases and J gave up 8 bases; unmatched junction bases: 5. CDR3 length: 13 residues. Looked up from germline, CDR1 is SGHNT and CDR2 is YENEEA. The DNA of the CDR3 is TGTGCCAGCAGCCTAGCGGGTGGCGATGAGCAGTTCTTC. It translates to CASSLAGGDEQFF.

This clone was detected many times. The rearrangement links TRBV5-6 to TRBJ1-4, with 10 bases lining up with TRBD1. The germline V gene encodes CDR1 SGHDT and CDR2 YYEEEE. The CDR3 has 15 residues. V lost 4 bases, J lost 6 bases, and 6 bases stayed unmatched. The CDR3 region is CASSRTGGNHEKLFF. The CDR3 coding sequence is TGTGCCAGCAGCCGGACAGGGGGGAATCATGAAAAACTGTTTTTT.

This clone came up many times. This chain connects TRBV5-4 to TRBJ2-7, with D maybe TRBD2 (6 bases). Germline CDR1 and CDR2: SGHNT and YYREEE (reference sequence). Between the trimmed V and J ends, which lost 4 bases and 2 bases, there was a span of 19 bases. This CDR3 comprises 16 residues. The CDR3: CASSTLRGLETYEQYF. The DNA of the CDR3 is TGTGCCAGCAGCACCCTCCGGGGGTTGGAGACCTACGAGCAGTACTTC.

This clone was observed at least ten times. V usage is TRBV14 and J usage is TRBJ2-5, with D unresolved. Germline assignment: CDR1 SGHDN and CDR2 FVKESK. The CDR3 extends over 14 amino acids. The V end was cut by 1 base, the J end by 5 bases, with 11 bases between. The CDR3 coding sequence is TGTGCCAGCAGCCAAGCTTCCGAGTTGGAGACCCAGTACTTC. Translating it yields CASSQASELETQYF.

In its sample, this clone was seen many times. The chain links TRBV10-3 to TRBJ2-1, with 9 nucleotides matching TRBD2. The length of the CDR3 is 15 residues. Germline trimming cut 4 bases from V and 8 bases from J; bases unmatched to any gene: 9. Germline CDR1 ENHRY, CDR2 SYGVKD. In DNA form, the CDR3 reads TGTGCCATCAGTGGAGCGGGAGGAGGTATAGATGAGCAGTTCTTC. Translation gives CAISGAGGGIDEQFF.

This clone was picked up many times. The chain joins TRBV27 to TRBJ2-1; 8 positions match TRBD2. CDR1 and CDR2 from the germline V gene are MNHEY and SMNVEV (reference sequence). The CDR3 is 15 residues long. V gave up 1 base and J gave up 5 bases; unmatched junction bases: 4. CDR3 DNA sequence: TGTGCCAGCAGTTTATTTAGCGGGACCAACAATGAGCAGTTCTTC. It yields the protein CASSLFSGTNNEQFF.

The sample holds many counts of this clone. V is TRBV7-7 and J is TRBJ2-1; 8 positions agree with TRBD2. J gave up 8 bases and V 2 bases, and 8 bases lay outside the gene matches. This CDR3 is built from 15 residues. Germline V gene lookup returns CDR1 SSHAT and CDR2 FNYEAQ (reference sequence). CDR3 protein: CASSLNPGGDDEQFF. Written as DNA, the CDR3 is TGTGCCAGCAGCTTAAACCCGGGAGGGGACGATGAGCAGTTCTTC. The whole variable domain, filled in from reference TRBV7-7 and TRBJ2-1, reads GAGVSQSPRYKVTKRGQDVTLRCDPISSHATLYWYQQALGQGPEFLTYFNYEAQPDKSGLPSDRFSAERPEGSISTLTIQRTEQRDSAMYRCASSLNPGGDDEQFFGPGTRLTVL.

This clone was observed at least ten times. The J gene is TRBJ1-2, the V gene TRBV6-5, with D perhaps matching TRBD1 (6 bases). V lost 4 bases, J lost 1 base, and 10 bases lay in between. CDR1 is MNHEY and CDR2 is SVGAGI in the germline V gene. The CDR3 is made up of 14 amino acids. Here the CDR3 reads CASSLGGLNYGYTF. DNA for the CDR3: TGTGCCAGCAGTTTGGGGGGGCTTAACTATGGCTACACCTTC.

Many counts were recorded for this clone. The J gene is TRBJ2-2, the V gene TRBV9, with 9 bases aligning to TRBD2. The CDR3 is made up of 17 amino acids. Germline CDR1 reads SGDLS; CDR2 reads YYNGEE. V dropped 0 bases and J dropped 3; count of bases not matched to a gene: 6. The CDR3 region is CASSVVGSGSHTGELFF. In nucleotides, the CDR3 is TGTGCCAGCAGCGTAGTGGGTAGCGGGAGCCACACCGGGGAGCTGTTTTTT.

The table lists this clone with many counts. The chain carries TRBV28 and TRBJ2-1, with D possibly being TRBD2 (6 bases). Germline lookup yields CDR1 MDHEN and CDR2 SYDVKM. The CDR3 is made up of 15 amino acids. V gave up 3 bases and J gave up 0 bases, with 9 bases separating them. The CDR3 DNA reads TGTGCCAGCAGTTTGGGCGGGGCCTCCTACAATGAGCAGTTCTTC. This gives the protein CASSLGGASYNEQFF.

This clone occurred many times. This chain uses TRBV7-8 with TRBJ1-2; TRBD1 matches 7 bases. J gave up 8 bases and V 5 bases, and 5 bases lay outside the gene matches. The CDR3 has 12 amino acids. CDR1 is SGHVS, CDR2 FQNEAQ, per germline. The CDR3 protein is CASSGRQGGYTF. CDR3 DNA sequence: TGTGCCAGCAGCGGGAGACAGGGCGGCTACACCTTC. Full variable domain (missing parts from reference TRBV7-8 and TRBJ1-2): GAGVSQSPRYKVAKRGQDVALRCDPISGHVSLFWYQQALGQGPEFLTYFQNEAQLDKSGLPSDRFFAERPEGSVSTLKIQRTQQEDSAVYLCASSGRQGGYTFGSGTRLTVV.

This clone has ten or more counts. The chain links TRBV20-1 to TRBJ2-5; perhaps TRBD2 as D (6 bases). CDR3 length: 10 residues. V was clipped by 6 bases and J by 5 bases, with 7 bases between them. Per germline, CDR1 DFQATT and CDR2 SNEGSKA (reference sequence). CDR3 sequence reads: CSARGETQYF. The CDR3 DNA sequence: TGCAGTGCCCGGGGGGAGACCCAGTACTTC.

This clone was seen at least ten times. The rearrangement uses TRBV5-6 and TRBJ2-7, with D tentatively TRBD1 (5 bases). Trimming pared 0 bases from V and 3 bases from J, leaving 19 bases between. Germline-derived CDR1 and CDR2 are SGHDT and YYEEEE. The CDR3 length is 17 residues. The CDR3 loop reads CASSLGTGQTRVYEQYF. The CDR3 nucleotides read TGTGCCAGCAGCTTGGGGACCGGACAAACCAGGGTCTACGAGCAGTACTTC.

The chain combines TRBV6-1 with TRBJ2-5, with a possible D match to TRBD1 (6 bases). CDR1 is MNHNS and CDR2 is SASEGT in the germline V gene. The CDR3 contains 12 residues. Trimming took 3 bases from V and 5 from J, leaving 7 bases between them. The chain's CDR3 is CASSEGAETQYF. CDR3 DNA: TGTGCCAGCAGTGAGGGGGCGGAGACCCAGTACTTC.

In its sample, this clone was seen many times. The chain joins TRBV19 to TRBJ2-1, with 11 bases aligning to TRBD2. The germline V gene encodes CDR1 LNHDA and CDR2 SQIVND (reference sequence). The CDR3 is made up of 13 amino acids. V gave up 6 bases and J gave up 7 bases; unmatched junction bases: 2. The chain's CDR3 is CASRTSGTNEQFF. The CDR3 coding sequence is TGTGCCAGTAGGACTAGCGGGACGAATGAGCAGTTCTTC.

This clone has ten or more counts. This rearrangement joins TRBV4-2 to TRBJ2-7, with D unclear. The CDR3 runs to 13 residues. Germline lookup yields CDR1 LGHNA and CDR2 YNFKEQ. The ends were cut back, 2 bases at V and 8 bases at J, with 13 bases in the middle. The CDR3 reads CASSQNLLQKQYF. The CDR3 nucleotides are TGTGCCAGCAGCCAAAACCTCCTACAGAAGCAGTACTTC.